Included here is one T cell receptor (beta chain) sequence, with context. Germline V lookup: CDR1 SGHNT, CDR2 YYREEE (reference sequence). There are 14 residues in the CDR3. V trimming: 4 bases; J trimming: 3 bases; junction bases outside the gene matches: 6. These data belong to a study of blood T cell repertoires in COVID-19. As for the study in general: Spain, Italy and the United States supplied samples that represented acute and convalescent COVID-19.

Using immunoSEQ multiplex PCR, the repertoire was profiled, and TCRdb retains in-frame clones only, with some absent. The sample has tens of thousands of clones; more than 80% are singletons. This TCR derives from a man aged 50-60 years with COVID-19, enrolled during active disease. The sequencing input was peripheral blood. The chain recombines TRBV5-4 with TRBJ1-2; 7 nucleotides line up with TRBD1. As DNA, the CDR3 is TGTGCCAGCAGCGCGGGACAGTATGACTATGGCTACACCTTC. This encodes CASSAGQYDYGYTF. The full variable domain, its missing parts supplied by reference TRBV5-4 and TRBJ1-2, is ETGVTQSPTHLIKTRGQQVTLRCSSQSGHNTVSWYQQALGQGPQFIFQYYREEENGRGNFPPRFSGLQFPNYSSELNVNALELDDSALYLCASSAGQYDYGYTFGSGTRLTVV.